These 17 T cell receptor beta chains originate from one sample sequenced in a study of metastatic and nonmetastatic thyroid tumors. Using MiXCR, TCRdb reanalyzed the PCR reads. The sample has approximately 35,000 clones, 10% to 11% seen once; the top ten hold 16%. Before thyroid surgery, none of the patients had received any treatment. Sequenced material: blood. The receptors come from a female donor with papillary thyroid cancer or a benign thyroid nodule (not recorded which). Some clones in this sample may be carry-over from other donors' samples.

By share of the sample, this clone is medium-sized. This sequence joins TRBV6-1 and TRBJ1-6, with D perhaps matching TRBD1 (5 bases). Germline V gene lookup returns CDR1 MNHNS and CDR2 SASEGT. V dropped 6 bases and J dropped 12 bases, with 15 bases sitting between them. There are 13 residues in the CDR3. In nucleotides, the CDR3 is TGTGCCAGCAGCGCCTACGTTAGGGGACCCCTCCACTTT. This gives the protein CASSAYVRGPLHF.

This clone was found a few times. The chain couples TRBV6-2 or TRBV6-3 to TRBJ2-3; 11 nucleotides match TRBD2. CDR3 length: 15 amino acids. V shed 7 bases and J 2 bases; nucleotides not matched to a gene: 5. Germline CDR1 and CDR2: MNHEY and SVGEGT. In nucleotides, the CDR3 is TGTGCCAGCAAAAAACTAGCGGGAGCCACAGATACGCAGTATTTT. Translating gives CASKKLAGATDTQYF.

This clone appeared a few times. CDR3 loop: CASSLSASGSYNEQFF. The CDR3 coding sequence is TGTGCCAGCAGTTTATCGGCTAGCGGGTCCTACAATGAGCAGTTCTTC. This chain joins TRBV27 and TRBJ2-1, with 8 nucleotides matching TRBD2. There are 16 residues in the CDR3. Unmatched junction bases numbered 2, after V lost 0 bases and J lost 1 base. Germline CDR1 and CDR2: MNHEY and SMNVEV (reference sequence).

This clone has ten or more counts. The chain has TRBV5-1 and TRBJ2-5, with TRBD2 as a possible D gene (5 bases). The germline CDR1 and CDR2 sequences are SGHRS and YFSETQ. V shed 4 bases and J shed 5 bases, with 6 bases lying between them. This CDR3 has 11 residues. This chain's CDR3 is CASSPGETQYF. The CDR3 DNA reads as TGCGCCAGCAGCCCGGGGGAGACCCAGTACTTC. Supplemented by reference TRBV5-1 and TRBJ2-5, the full variable domain reads KAGVTQTPRYLIKTRGQQVTLSCSPISGHRSVSWYQQTPGQGLQFLFEYFSETQRNKGNFPGRFSGRQFSNSRSEMNVSTLELGDSALYLCASSPGETQYFGPGTRLLVL.

This clone has at least ten counts. The rearrangement links TRBV2 to TRBJ1-5; the match to TRBD1 covers 10 bases. The junction had 2 bases not matched to a gene; V was cut back by 7 bases and J by 2 bases. From germline, CDR1 is SNHLY and CDR2 FYNNEI. CDR3 length: 14 residues. In DNA form, the CDR3 reads TGTGCCAGCACAGGGACAGGGGGCAATCAGCCCCAGCATTTT. Translating gives CASTGTGGNQPQHF.

This clone was observed a handful of times. The chain combines TRBV19 with TRBJ1-2; 9 nucleotides align to TRBD1. Germline CDR1 and CDR2: LNHDA and SQIVND (reference sequence). CDR3 length equals 13 residues. V was pared by 7 bases and J by 7 bases, with 7 bases of the junction left unmatched. The CDR3 region is CASMGTGLGGYTF. The CDR3 DNA is TGTGCCAGTATGGGGACAGGGCTCGGTGGCTACACCTTC.

This clone was detected ten times or more. V usage is TRBV20-1 and J usage is TRBJ1-6; no clear D. CDR3 length: 15 residues. CDR1 and CDR2 from the germline V gene are DFQATT and SNEGSKA (reference sequence). With 5 bases removed from V and 4 bases from J, the gap between germline ends came to 15 bases. The CDR3 sequence: CSAPTVGGYNSPLHF. CDR3 bases: TGCAGTGCTCCTACGGTCGGAGGATATAATTCACCCCTCCACTTT.

This clone was seen ten or more times. The chain is built from TRBV12-3 or TRBV12-4 and TRBJ2-7; a weak D match, TRBD1 (5 bases). This CDR3 has 12 residues. V was pared by 4 bases and J by 4 bases, with 8 bases between. The DNA of the CDR3 is TGTGCCAGCAGTTCGGCAGGGTACGAGCAGTACTTC. It is translated as CASSSAGYEQYF.

This clone came up many times. The CDR3 DNA reads TGTGCCAGCAGTTTGATGGGGGCGGATAATTCACCCCTCCACTTT. Its protein is CASSLMGADNSPLHF. The chain employs TRBV12-3 or TRBV12-4 and TRBJ1-6; TRBD1 might be the D (6 bases). There are 15 residues in the CDR3. Trimming removed 3 bases at V and 5 bases at J, with 11 bases between.

This clone has ten or more counts. V is TRBV12-3 or TRBV12-4 and J is TRBJ1-3, with TRBD1 as a possible D gene (5 bases). This CDR3 contains 15 residues. V was clipped by 3 bases and J by 2 bases, with 11 bases between them. In DNA form, the CDR3 reads TGTGCCAGCAGTTTTGCGGGGCCCCCTGGAAACACCATATATTTT. This translates into CASSFAGPPGNTIYF.

This clone was detected many times. The rearrangement joins TRBV19 to TRBJ1-2; perhaps TRBD1 as D (5 bases). Trimming removed 7 bases from V and 2 bases from J, with 17 bases in between. This CDR3 is built from 15 residues. The germline V gene has CDR1 LNHDA and CDR2 SQIVND (reference sequence). CDR3 amino acids: CASTSMARENYGYTF. DNA of the CDR3: TGTGCCAGTACCTCTATGGCCAGGGAGAACTATGGCTACACCTTC.

This clone was detected ten times or more. The gene calls are TRBV6-1 and TRBJ1-4, with no clear D. Between the trimmed V and J ends, which lost 0 bases and 12 bases, there was a span of 8 bases. CDR1 is MNHNS and CDR2 is SASEGT in the germline V gene. The CDR3 has 12 residues. The CDR3 reads CASSEAARQLFF. CDR3 coding DNA: TGTGCCAGCAGTGAAGCCGCCAGGCAACTGTTTTTT.

This clone has more than one count but fewer than ten. V gene TRBV5-6 combines with J gene TRBJ2-5; D gene ambiguous. V lost 0 bases, J lost 4 bases, and 10 bases lay in between. Germline V gene lookup returns CDR1 SGHDT and CDR2 YYEEEE. The CDR3 has 14 amino acids. As DNA, the CDR3 is TGTGCCAGCAGCTTGGGGGGTGGTTTAGAGACCCAGTACTTC. Translating it yields CASSLGGGLETQYF.

At least ten counts were recorded for this clone. This chain connects TRBV4-2 to TRBJ1-1; 9 bases fit TRBD1. The CDR3 covers 15 residues. With V trimmed by 4 bases and J by 0 bases, 3 bases remained unmatched. The germline V gene has CDR1 LGHNA and CDR2 YNFKEQ. CDR3 residues: CASSRGQGMNTEAFF. The DNA of the CDR3 is TGTGCCAGCAGCCGAGGACAGGGGATGAACACTGAAGCTTTCTTT.

With regard to this clone: A read error may account for a junction end that differs from germline. This chain connects TRBV19 to TRBJ2-5; 12 bases fit TRBD2. The CDR3 totals 13 residues. In germline, CDR1 is LNHDA, CDR2 SQIVND (reference sequence). The CDR3 coding sequence is TGTGCCAGTGGACTAGCGGGGCAAGAGACCAAGTACTTC. Translating gives CASGLAGQETKYF.

This clone was recorded at least ten times. The gene calls are TRBV11-2 and TRBJ1-1; D unresolved. This CDR3 contains 13 residues. In germline, CDR1 is SGHAT, CDR2 FQNNGV. V was cut by 1 base and J by 3 bases, with 6 bases left in between. As DNA, the CDR3 is TGTGCCAGCAGCTTAGTACGAGACACTGAAGCTTTCTTT. Translation gives CASSLVRDTEAFF.

This clone was found many times. The gene calls are TRBV28 and TRBJ1-3; 9 bases align to TRBD1. This CDR3 has 16 amino acids. The germline CDR1 and CDR2 sequences are MDHEN and SYDVKM. After removal of 6 bases from V and 3 bases from J, the junction contained 9 bases not matched to a gene. CDR3 sequence: CASSQWGQGLGNTIYF. Written as DNA, the CDR3 is TGTGCCAGCAGCCAATGGGGACAGGGACTTGGAAACACCATATATTTT.